What follows describes a single T cell receptor (beta chain). Profiling relied on immunoSEQ multiplex PCR, and the TCRdb table lists in-frame clones only, not all of them. The data show millions of clones, approximately 95% seen once. V gave up 7 bases and J gave up 3 bases, with 15 bases separating them. Per the germline V gene, CDR1 is SEHNR and CDR2 is FQNEAQ (reference sequence). This CDR3 has 14 residues. The sample originates from a study of shared clonotypes between healthy human individuals. Only CD45RO-negative cells positively selected for CCR7 counted as naive CD8 cells, so terminally differentiated effector memory CD45RA+ cells were excluded.

The chain links TRBV7-9 to TRBJ1-1; TRBD1 is a possible D gene (6 bases). The sequence came from a man younger than 30 in good health. Sequencing was performed on naive CD8+ T cells sorted from blood. CDR3 in amino acids: CASTPGGWDTEAFF. In nucleotides, the CDR3 is TGTGCCAGCACCCCGGGGGGCTGGGACACTGAAGCTTTCTTT.